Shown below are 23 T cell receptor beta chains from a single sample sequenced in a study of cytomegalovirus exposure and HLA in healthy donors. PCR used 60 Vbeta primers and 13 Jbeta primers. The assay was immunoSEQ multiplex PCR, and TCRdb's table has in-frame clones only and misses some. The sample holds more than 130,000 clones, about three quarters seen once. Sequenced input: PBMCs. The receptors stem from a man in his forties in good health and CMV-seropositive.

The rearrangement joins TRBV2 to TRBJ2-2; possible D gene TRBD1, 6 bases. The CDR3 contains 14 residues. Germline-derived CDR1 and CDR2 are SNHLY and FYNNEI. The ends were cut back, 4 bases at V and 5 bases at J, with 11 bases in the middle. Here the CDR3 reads CASSGRTVTGELFF. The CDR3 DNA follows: TGTGCCAGCAGTGGACGGACAGTTACCGGGGAGCTGTTTTTT.

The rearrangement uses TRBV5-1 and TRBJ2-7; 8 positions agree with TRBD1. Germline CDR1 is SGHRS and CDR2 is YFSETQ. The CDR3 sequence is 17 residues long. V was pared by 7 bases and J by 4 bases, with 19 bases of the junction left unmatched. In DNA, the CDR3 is TGCGCCAGCTCTACCCAACGACTTAACAGGGGGGATTACGAGCAGTACTTC. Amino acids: CASSTQRLNRGDYEQYF.

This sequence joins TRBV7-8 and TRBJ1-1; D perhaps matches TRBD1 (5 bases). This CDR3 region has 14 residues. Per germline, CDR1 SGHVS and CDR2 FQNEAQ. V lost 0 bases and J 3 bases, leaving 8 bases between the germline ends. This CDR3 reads CASSLAGAHTEAFF. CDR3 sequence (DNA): TGTGCCAGCAGCTTAGCAGGGGCCCACACTGAAGCTTTCTTT. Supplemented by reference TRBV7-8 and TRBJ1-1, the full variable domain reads GAGVSQSPRYKVAKRGQDVALRCDPISGHVSLFWYQQALGQGPEFLTYFQNEAQLDKSGLPSDRFFAERPEGSVSTLKIQRTQQEDSAVYLCASSLAGAHTEAFFGQGTRLTVV.

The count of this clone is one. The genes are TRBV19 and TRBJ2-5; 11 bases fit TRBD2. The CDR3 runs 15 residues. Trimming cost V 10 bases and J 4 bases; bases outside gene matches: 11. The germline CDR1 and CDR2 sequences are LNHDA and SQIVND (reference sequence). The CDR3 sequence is CATQLAGVSGETQYF. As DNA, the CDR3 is TGTGCCACACAACTAGCGGGAGTGTCGGGAGAGACCCAGTACTTC. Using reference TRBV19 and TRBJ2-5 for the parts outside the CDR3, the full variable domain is DGGITQSPKYLFRKEGQNVTLSCEQNLNHDAMYWYRQDPGQGLRLIYYSQIVNDFQKGDIAEGYSVSREKKESFPLTVTSAQKNPTAFYLCATQLAGVSGETQYFGPGTRLLVL.

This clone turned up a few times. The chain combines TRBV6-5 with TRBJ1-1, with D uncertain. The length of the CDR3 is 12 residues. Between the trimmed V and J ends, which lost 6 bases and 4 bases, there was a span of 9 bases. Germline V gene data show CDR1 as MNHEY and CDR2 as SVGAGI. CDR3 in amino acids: CASSRISTEAFF. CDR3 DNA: TGTGCCAGCAGCCGCATTAGCACTGAAGCTTTCTTT.

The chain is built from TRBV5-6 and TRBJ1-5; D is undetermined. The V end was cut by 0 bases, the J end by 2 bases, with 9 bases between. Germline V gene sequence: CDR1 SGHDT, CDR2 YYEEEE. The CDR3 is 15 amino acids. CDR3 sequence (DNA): TGTGCCAGCAGCTTGGGCCAGATCGGCAATCAGCCCCAGCATTTT. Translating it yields CASSLGQIGNQPQHF.

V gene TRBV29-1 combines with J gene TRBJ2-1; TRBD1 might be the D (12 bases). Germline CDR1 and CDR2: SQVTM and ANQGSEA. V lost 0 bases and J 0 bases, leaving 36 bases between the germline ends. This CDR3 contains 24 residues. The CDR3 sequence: CSVEDFRDRGRVAGGPSSYNEQFF. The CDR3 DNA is TGCAGCGTTGAAGATTTCAGGGACAGGGGGCGGGTAGCGGGAGGGCCAAGCTCCTACAATGAGCAGTTCTTC.

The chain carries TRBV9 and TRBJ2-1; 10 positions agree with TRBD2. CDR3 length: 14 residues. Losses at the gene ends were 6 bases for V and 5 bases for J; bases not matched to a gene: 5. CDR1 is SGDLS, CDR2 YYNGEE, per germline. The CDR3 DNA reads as TGTGCCAGCAAACGCGGACTAGCGGACAATGAGCAGTTCTTC. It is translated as CASKRGLADNEQFF.

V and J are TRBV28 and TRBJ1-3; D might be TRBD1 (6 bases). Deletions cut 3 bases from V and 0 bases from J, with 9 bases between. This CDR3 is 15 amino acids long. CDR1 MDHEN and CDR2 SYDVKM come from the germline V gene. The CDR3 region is CASSLGGRSGNTIYF. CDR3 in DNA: TGTGCCAGCAGTTTGGGGGGGCGCTCTGGAAACACCATATATTTT.

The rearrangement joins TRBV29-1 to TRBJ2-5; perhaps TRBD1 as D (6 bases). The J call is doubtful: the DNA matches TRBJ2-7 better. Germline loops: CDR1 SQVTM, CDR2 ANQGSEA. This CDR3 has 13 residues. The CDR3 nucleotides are TGCAGCGTTTCCAGGGGCTCGTATAACGAGCAGTACTTC. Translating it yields CSVSRGSYNEQYF.

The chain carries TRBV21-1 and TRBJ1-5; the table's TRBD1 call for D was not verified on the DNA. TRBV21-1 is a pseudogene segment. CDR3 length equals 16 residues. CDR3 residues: CASTSPGTDSNQPQHF. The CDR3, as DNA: TGTGCCAGCACTTCCCCCGGGACAGATAGCAATCAGCCCCAGCATTTT.

The CDR3 sequence: CASSRGTGTVEFF. The CDR3 DNA reads TGTGCCAGCAGCCGCGGGACAGGGACGGTCGAGTTCTTC. The rearrangement links TRBV5-4 to TRBJ2-1; 9 positions match TRBD1. Losses at the gene ends were 4 bases for V and 14 bases for J; bases not matched to a gene: 10. CDR1 is SGHNT, CDR2 YYREEE, per germline (reference sequence). There are 13 residues in the CDR3.

The CDR3 coding sequence is TGTGCCAGCAGTCCGGGGACAGGGATATGGGAGCAGTACTTC. Translation: CASSPGTGIWEQYF. This chain connects TRBV27 to TRBJ2-7; TRBD1 matches at 9 bases. The germline V gene has CDR1 MNHEY and CDR2 SMNVEV (reference sequence). With V trimmed by 5 bases and J by 7 bases, 9 bases remained unmatched. This CDR3 spans 14 amino acids.

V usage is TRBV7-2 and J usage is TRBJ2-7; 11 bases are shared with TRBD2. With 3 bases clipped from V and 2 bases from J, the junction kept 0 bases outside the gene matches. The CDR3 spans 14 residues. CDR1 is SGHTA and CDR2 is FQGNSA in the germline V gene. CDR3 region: CASSLGLAAYEQYF. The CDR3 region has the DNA TGTGCCAGCAGCTTGGGACTAGCGGCCTACGAGCAGTACTTC. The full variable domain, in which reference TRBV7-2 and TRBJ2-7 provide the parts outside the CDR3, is GAGVSQSPSNKVTEKGKDVELRCDPISGHTALYWYRQSLGQGLEFLIYFQGNSAPDKSGLPSDRFSAERTGGSVSTLTIQRTQQEDSAVYLCASSLGLAAYEQYFGPGTRLTVT.

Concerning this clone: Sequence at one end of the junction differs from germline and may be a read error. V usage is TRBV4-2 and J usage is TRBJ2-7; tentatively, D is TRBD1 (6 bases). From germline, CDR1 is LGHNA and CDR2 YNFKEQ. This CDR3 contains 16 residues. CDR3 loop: CASGQDIQGYTYEQYF. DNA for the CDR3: TGTGCCAGCGGCCAAGACATACAGGGTTACACCTACGAGCAGTACTTC.

DNA for the CDR3: TGTGCCAGTAGTCCACAGGGGGGTCTGGGTGAAGCTTTCTTT. This encodes CASSPQGGLGEAFF. The V gene is TRBV19, the J gene TRBJ1-1; TRBD1 matches 8 bases. V lost 5 bases to trimming and J lost 7 bases; unmatched junction nucleotides: 9. Germline V gene lookup returns CDR1 LNHDA and CDR2 SQIVND (reference sequence). There are 14 residues in the CDR3.

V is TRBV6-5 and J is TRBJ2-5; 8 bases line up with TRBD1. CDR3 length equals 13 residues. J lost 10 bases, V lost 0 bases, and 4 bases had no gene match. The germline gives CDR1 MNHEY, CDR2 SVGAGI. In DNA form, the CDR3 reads TGTGCCAGCAGTTACTCCTCGACAGGGGACCAGTACTTC. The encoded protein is CASSYSSTGDQYF.

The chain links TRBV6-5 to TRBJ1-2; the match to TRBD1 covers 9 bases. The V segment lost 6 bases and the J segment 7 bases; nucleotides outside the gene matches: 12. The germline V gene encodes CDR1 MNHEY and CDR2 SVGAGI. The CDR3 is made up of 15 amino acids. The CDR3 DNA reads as TGTGCCAGCAGCTCGGTCAGCGGGACAGGGCTTGGCTACACCTTC. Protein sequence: CASSSVSGTGLGYTF.

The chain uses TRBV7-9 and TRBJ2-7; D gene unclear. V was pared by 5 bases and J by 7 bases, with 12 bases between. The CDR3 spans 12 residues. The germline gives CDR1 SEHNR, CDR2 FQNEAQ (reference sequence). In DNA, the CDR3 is TGTGCCAGCAGCCGACTTGGTGGGGAGCAGTACTTC. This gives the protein CASSRLGGEQYF. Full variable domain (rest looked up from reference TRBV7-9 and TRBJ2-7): DTGVSQNPRHKITKRGQNVTFRCDPISEHNRLYWYRQTLGQGPEFLTYFQNEAQLEKSRLLSDRFSAERPKGSFSTLEIQRTEQGDSAMYLCASSRLGGEQYFGPGTRLTVT.

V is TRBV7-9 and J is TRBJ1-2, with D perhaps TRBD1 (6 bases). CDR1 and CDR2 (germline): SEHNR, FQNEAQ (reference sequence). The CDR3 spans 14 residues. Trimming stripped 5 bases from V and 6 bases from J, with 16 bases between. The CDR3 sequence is CASSPPGQLNGYTF. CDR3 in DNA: TGTGCCAGCAGCCCTCCGGGACAATTGAATGGCTACACCTTC. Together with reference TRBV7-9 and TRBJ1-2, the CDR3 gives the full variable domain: DTGVSQNPRHKITKRGQNVTFRCDPISEHNRLYWYRQTLGQGPEFLTYFQNEAQLEKSRLLSDRFSAERPKGSFSTLEIQRTEQGDSAMYLCASSPPGQLNGYTFGSGTRLTVV.

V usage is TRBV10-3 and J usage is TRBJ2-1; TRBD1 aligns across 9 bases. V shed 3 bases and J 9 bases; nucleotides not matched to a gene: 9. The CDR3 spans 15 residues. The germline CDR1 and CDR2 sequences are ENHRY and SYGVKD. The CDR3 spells CAISDPGQGPAEQFF. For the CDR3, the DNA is TGTGCCATCAGTGATCCGGGACAGGGACCTGCTGAGCAGTTCTTC.

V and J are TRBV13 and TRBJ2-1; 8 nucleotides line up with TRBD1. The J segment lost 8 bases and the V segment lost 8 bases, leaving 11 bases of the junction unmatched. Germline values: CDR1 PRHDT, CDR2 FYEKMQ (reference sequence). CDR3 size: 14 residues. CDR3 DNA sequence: TGTGCCAGCGGGGGACAGGCTTTTCCTGATGAGCAGTTCTTC. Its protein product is CASGGQAFPDEQFF.

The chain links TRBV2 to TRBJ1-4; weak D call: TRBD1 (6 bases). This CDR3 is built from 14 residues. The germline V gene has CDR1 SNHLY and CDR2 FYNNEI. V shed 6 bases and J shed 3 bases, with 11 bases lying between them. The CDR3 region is CASSRQVSNEKLFF. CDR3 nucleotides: TGTGCCAGCAGCCGACAGGTGTCTAATGAAAAACTGTTTTTT.